The clone carrying this TCR beta chain came up a few times. Its antigen is not known. This specimen belongs to a study of shared clonotypes between healthy human individuals. Study-wide background: CD8 memory received one plate per donor, CD8 naive two, CD4 memory three and CD4 naive three.

Study findings and constraints: With a handful of donors compared, around 5% of naive CD4 clonotypes were shared.

There were no recent acute infections or vaccinations among the donors, who were healthy HIV-negative adults. At the deep level, the assay was run. Assay: immunoSEQ multiplex PCR; the TCRdb copy retains only in-frame clones and omits some. The table records over 150,000 clones, 65% to 70% of them present only once. Germline CDR1 reads MNHNS; CDR2 reads SASEGT. This CDR3 contains 15 residues. V trimming: 6 bases; J trimming: 4 bases; junction bases outside the gene matches: 8. Specimen: memory CD4+ T cells sorted from blood. The sample's subset: CD45RA-negative fraction. This receptor was obtained from a man aged 25 to 40 in good health. This rearrangement joins TRBV6-1 to TRBJ1-5; 8 nucleotides match TRBD1. This chain's CDR3 is CASSPGTGSNQPQHF. The CDR3, as DNA: TGTGCCAGCAGCCCCGGGACAGGAAGTAATCAGCCCCAGCATTTT.